The 19 T cell receptor beta chains below were found in one sample sequenced in a study of blood T cells in healthy people across ages. For the second PCR, which ran for about 7 to 12 cycles, a sample-barcoded 5' primer and a J-beta primer mix were used. One entry per CDR3 protein results from TCRdb running MiXCR on the 5' RACE reads. The sample contains 850,000 to 1,100,000 distinct CDR3 sequences, 30% to 40% of which appear only once. The sample comprised blood. The receptors here all came from a man younger than 30 in good health.

This clonotype turned up a few times. The chain joins TRBV27 to TRBJ2-5; D remains unclear. The length of the CDR3 is 13 residues. Germline loops: CDR1 MNHEY, CDR2 SMNVEV (reference sequence). Trimming pared 0 bases from V and 1 base from J, leaving 3 bases between. The CDR3 DNA sequence: TGTGCCAGCAGTTTATCGGCCCAAGAGACCCAGTACTTC. It codes for CASSLSAQETQYF.

This clonotype was seen only a few times. The CDR3 DNA follows: TGTGCCAGCAGCTTATCCGGTACTAGGAATGAGCAGTTCTTC. Encoded protein: CASSLSGTRNEQFF. The rearrangement uses TRBV7-2 and TRBJ2-1; D possibly corresponds to TRBD2 (5 bases). Trimming took 2 bases from V and 7 from J, leaving 12 bases between them. Looked up from germline, CDR1 is SGHTA and CDR2 is FQGNSA. CDR3 length: 14 amino acids.

This clonotype was counted only a few times. The J gene is TRBJ2-7, the V gene TRBV29-1, with D tentatively TRBD2 (6 bases). Germline V gives CDR1 SQVTM, CDR2 ANQGSEA. The CDR3 runs to 13 residues. V was clipped by 7 bases and J by 7 bases, with 20 bases between them. DNA of the CDR3: TGCAGCGCCGCCGGTGGAGGGTACAATGAGCAGTACTTC. Protein product: CSAAGGGYNEQYF.

The table lists this clonotype with a few counts. J is TRBJ1-2 and V is TRBV5-1; D is uncertain. The CDR3 length is 13 residues. Trimming stripped 0 bases from V and 5 bases from J, with 8 bases between. Germline V gives CDR1 SGHRS, CDR2 YFSETQ. Here the CDR3 reads CASSLEDGYGYTF. The CDR3 bases are TGCGCCAGCAGCTTGGAGGACGGGTATGGCTACACCTTC. Drawing the rest from reference TRBV5-1 and TRBJ1-2, the complete variable domain is KAGVTQTPRYLIKTRGQQVTLSCSPISGHRSVSWYQQTPGQGLQFLFEYFSETQRNKGNFPGRFSGRQFSNSRSEMNVSTLELGDSALYLCASSLEDGYGYTFGSGTRLTVV.

This clonotype was picked up a small number of times. CDR3 bases: TGTGCCAGCAGCTCGACCGGGCCCAAAGAGACCCAGTACTTC. Translating gives CASSSTGPKETQYF. This chain joins TRBV7-2 and TRBJ2-5; the D is unclear. CDR3 size: 14 residues. Trimming removed 4 bases from V and 3 bases from J, with 12 bases in between. Germline V CDR1 and CDR2: SGHTA, FQGNSA.

This chain links TRBV6-6 with TRBJ1-6; weak D call: TRBD1 (6 bases). Looked up from germline, CDR1 is MNHNY and CDR2 is SVGAGI (reference sequence). The V end lost 8 bases, the J end lost 5 bases, and 10 bases lay between the germline ends. The CDR3 sequence is 13 residues long. This CDR3 reads CASVGGDNSPLHF. The CDR3 DNA sequence: TGTGCCAGCGTAGGGGGGGATAATTCACCCCTCCACTTT.

For this clonotype: A much larger clonotype is one base distant, so this may be a read error. V gene TRBV3-1 combines with J gene TRBJ2-3; unclear D gene. With 1 base removed from V and 2 bases from J, the gap between germline ends came to 7 bases. Germline CDR1 is LGHDT and CDR2 is YNNKEL (reference sequence). The CDR3 consists of 14 residues. CDR3 region: CASSQVLATDTQYF. The CDR3 DNA sequence: TGTGCCAGCAGCCAAGTTTTGGCCACAGATACGCAGTATTTT.

The V gene is TRBV12-3 or TRBV12-4, the J gene TRBJ2-4; the match to TRBD1 covers 10 bases. CDR3 length: 15 residues. J was trimmed by 13 bases and V by 6 bases; bases with no gene match: 15. The CDR3 here is CASRRDRGVYNEQYF. In DNA form, the CDR3 reads TGTGCCAGCAGGCGGGACAGGGGAGTGTACAATGAGCAGTACTTC.

The chain carries TRBV3-1 and TRBJ2-7; D gene uncertain. This CDR3 has 15 residues. The germline gives CDR1 LGHDT, CDR2 YNNKEL (reference sequence). V was cut by 2 bases and J by 5 bases, with 16 bases left in between. This chain's CDR3 is CASSQNSGSVHEQYF. In nucleotides, the CDR3 is TGTGCCAGCAGCCAAAACAGTGGCAGTGTACACGAGCAGTACTTC.

This clonotype was detected a few times. A junction end diverges from the germline sequence, so it may reflect a read error. The rearrangement uses TRBV10-2 and TRBJ1-1; 11 bases match TRBD1. There are 14 residues in the CDR3. Germline CDR1 reads WSHSY; CDR2 reads SAAADI. Written as DNA, the CDR3 is TGCGCCAGCAACCCTCCGGACAGGGGGCCTGAAACTTTCTTT. The encoded protein is CASNPPDRGPETFF.

This clonotype appeared a few times. This chain uses TRBV12-3 or TRBV12-4 with TRBJ2-7; D unresolved. V was trimmed by 7 bases and J by 2 bases, leaving 15 bases between them. CDR3 length equals 14 residues. The CDR3 is CASTLAGTPYEQYF. In DNA form, the CDR3 reads TGTGCCAGCACCCTGGCTGGCACCCCCTACGAGCAGTACTTC.

The genes are TRBV7-2 and TRBJ2-7, with TRBD1 matching over 8 bases. After removal of 0 bases from V and 0 bases from J, the junction contained 7 bases not matched to a gene. CDR1 and CDR2 from the germline V gene are SGHTA and FQGNSA. CDR3 length: 17 residues. The CDR3 DNA follows: TGTGCCAGCAGCTTAGCGCCGGGGACAGGACGCTCCTACGAGCAGTACTTC. Translated, it gives CASSLAPGTGRSYEQYF.

Regarding this clonotype: Its ends do not fully match the called genes, so a read error is possible. CDR3 protein: CASSVARGNTEAFF. CDR3 nucleotide sequence: TGTGCCAGCAGTGTAGCGCGGGGGAACACTGAAGCTTTCTTT. V usage is TRBV12-3 or TRBV12-4 and J usage is TRBJ1-1; D is undetermined. The CDR3 has 14 amino acids.

The chain employs TRBV27 and TRBJ2-2, with 7 nucleotides matching TRBD1. V was clipped by 8 bases and J by 0 bases; unmatched bases: 3. This CDR3 has 14 amino acids. Germline values: CDR1 MNHEY, CDR2 SMNVEV (reference sequence). CDR3 region: CASLGTANTGELFF. CDR3 coding DNA: TGTGCCAGCCTCGGGACAGCGAACACCGGGGAGCTGTTTTTT.

This clonotype has more than one count but fewer than ten. This chain uses TRBV20-1 with TRBJ1-1; TRBD1 is a possible D gene (6 bases). The CDR3 is 14 amino acids. The ends were cut back, 5 bases at V and 2 bases at J, with 15 bases in the middle. Germline V lookup: CDR1 DFQATT, CDR2 SNEGSKA (reference sequence). CDR3 nucleotides: TGCAGTGCTGCACGACAGGCCTCCAACACTGAAGCTTTCTTT. Translated: CSAARQASNTEAFF.

This chain uses TRBV7-9 with TRBJ2-3; D not certain. The CDR3 is 12 residues long. Trimming cost V 4 bases and J 5 bases, with 7 bases left between them. CDR1 is SEHNR and CDR2 is FQNEAQ in the germline V gene (reference sequence). The CDR3 region is CASSSKKDTQYF. The CDR3 DNA sequence: TGTGCCAGCAGCTCCAAGAAAGATACGCAGTATTTT.

The rearrangement joins TRBV11-2 to TRBJ1-1; no reliable D call. Trimming shortened V by 1 base and J by 1 base, and 10 bases separated the two germline ends. Germline-derived CDR1 and CDR2 are SGHAT and FQNNGV. This CDR3 has 15 amino acids. For the CDR3, the DNA is TGTGCCAGCAGCTTAGTAAGACGGAGGAACACTGAAGCTTTCTTT. Translating gives CASSLVRRRNTEAFF.

The sample holds many counts of this clonotype. This rearrangement joins TRBV10-3 to TRBJ1-5; the match to TRBD1 covers 7 bases. This CDR3 contains 14 residues. Germline values: CDR1 ENHRY, CDR2 SYGVKD. V shed 6 bases, J shed 5 bases, and the junction held 7 bases outside the gene matches. DNA of the CDR3: TGTGCCATCAGCAGACAGGGCAAGGATCAGCCCCAGCATTTT. Translation: CAISRQGKDQPQHF.

This clonotype came up a few times. The chain has TRBV7-2 and TRBJ2-1; TRBD2 matches at 8 bases. The last part of the DNA fits TRBJ2-7 better; the J call may be wrong. This CDR3 spans 15 amino acids. Germline CDR1 and CDR2: SGHTA and FQGNSA. The CDR3: CASSFSGGIYNEQYF. CDR3 DNA: TGTGCCAGCAGCTTCAGCGGGGGCATATACAATGAGCAGTACTTC.